This TCR beta chain derives from a study of T cell repertoires in cytomegalovirus infection. Background on the study: In public TCR beta signatures, there were indications of both CMV infection and matching HLA type. Whole-study results and caveats: Within the response measured ex vivo, HLA-C-restricted CMV-specific TCR beta clonotypes were dominant. Carriage of CMV together with the relevant HLA was identifiable through cumulative public TCR beta family frequency.

This clonotype was seen many times. Its antigen is undetermined. Trimming pared 2 bases from V and 1 base from J, leaving 8 bases between. CDR3 size: 14 residues. Germline lookup yields CDR1 MDHEN and CDR2 SYDVKM. MiXCR, applied by TCRdb to the reads, yields one record per CDR3 protein. The sample lists about 490,000 distinct CDR3 sequences, about 15% occurring once. This chain uses TRBV28 with TRBJ2-5; D call uncertain. The clonotype was recovered from a human donor in good health (CMV status not recorded). Some clones in this sample may be carry-over from other donors' samples. The sample was CD8+ T cells from PBMCs. The CDR3 DNA sequence: TGTGCCAGCAGTTTAGTCGAGTTCCAAGAGACCCAGTACTTC. Amino acids: CASSLVEFQETQYF.